The present T cell receptor (beta chain) was sequenced within a study of blood T cells in healthy people across ages. Total RNA amounts of at least 5.5 micrograms were extracted per sample. Then a second PCR, running roughly 7 to 11 cycles, was carried out with a sample-barcoded 5' primer and a J-beta primer mix. TCRdb used MiXCR to reprocess the 5' RACE reads, holding one entry per CDR3 protein. The table records some 1,000,000 distinct CDR3 sequences, about 25% of them present only once. The V gene's germline CDR1 is DFQATT and CDR2 SNEGSKA (reference sequence). The CDR3 covers 12 residues. V lost 5 bases to trimming and J lost 5 bases, with 12 bases between them. These data are also associated with another study on T cells of mothers and their children. That publication notes: A few mothers and their six children, all healthy Caucasians, donated. All RNA that had been extracted was used for cDNA synthesis at around 1.6 ug per 15 ul.

The sample was blood. The chain carries TRBV20-1 and TRBJ2-5; D gene uncertain. This clonotype originated in a girl aged 2 to 9 in good health. Here the CDR3 DNA reads TGCAGTGCTCCCCCCCCTGGGGAGACCCAGTACTTC. Its translation is CSAPPPGETQYF.